This T cell receptor (beta chain) derives from a study of blood T cell repertoires in COVID-19. Background on the study: Acute-phase and convalescent COVID-19 samples originated in the United States, Italy and Spain. T cells, B-cell-depleted T cells, or PBMCs provided the cDNA or gDNA that served as material.

Comment on this clone: This specimen includes other DNA sequences encoding the same CDR3.

In the original analysis: Estimation of nucleated cell counts relied on the amplification of reference gene primers. Some clones are missing from TCRdb's copy, which holds only in-frame ones; the method was immunoSEQ multiplex PCR. The DNA gave D and trimming, while V, J and clone size come from that table. The sample holds over 200,000 clones; 65% to 85% are singletons and the top ten take 7.5% to 9%. V gave up 6 bases and J gave up 2 bases; unmatched junction bases: 7. The CDR3 has 15 residues. Germline V gene data show CDR1 as LNHDA and CDR2 as SQIVND (reference sequence). The source material was peripheral blood. The chain combines TRBV19 with TRBJ2-3; TRBD2 matches at 8 bases. The source is a woman in her forties or fifties with acute or convalescent COVID-19. The CDR3 DNA follows: TGTGCCAGTAGCCTCACTAGCGGATACACAGATACGCAGTATTTT. This gives the protein CASSLTSGYTDTQYF.